The 24 T cell receptor beta chains given below trace back to one sample, sequenced in a study of Graves' ophthalmopathy and Graves' hyperthyroidism. Transcripts of RNA were the source for amplifying TCR beta CDR3 regions. The workflow started with a first-round RT-PCR run with HTBI primers and then moved on to a second-round multiplex PCR. TCRdb redid the calling of the multiplex PCR reads with MiXCR, one entry per CDR3 protein. This table has about 740,000 distinct CDR3 sequences, 35% to 50% appearing once. Sample: peripheral blood. All receptors come from an adult man with Graves' ophthalmopathy.

As for this clonotype: The junction and the germline gene differ at one end; a read error may be behind it. V usage is TRBV10-3 and J usage is TRBJ2-7; 8 bases align to TRBD2. Germline V gene lookup returns CDR1 ENHRY and CDR2 SYGVKD. This CDR3 contains 14 residues. DNA of the CDR3: TGTGCCAGCAGTTACGACAGCGGGGGCTGGGAGCAGTACTTC. Amino acid sequence: CASSYDSGGWEQYF.

J is TRBJ1-4 and V is TRBV2; no reliable D call. Germline CDR1 SNHLY, CDR2 FYNNEI. CDR3 length: 17 amino acids. V was trimmed by 6 bases and J by 4 bases, leaving 21 bases between them. This chain's CDR3 is CASSQDWRQVGNEKLFF. In DNA, the CDR3 is TGTGCCAGCAGCCAAGATTGGCGGCAGGTCGGTAATGAAAAACTGTTTTTT.

A few counts support this clonotype. V and J are TRBV20-1 and TRBJ2-5; either TRBD1 or TRBD2 may supply D (6 bases each). With 1 base removed from V and 1 base from J, the gap between germline ends came to 16 bases. This CDR3 comprises 16 residues. Per the germline V gene, CDR1 is DFQATT and CDR2 is SNEGSKA (reference sequence). Here the CDR3 reads CSARGLRGETQETQYF. In DNA form, the CDR3 reads TGCAGTGCTAGAGGTTTGAGGGGGGAAACCCAAGAGACCCAGTACTTC.

This rearrangement joins TRBV2 to TRBJ2-7; D is ambiguous. The CDR3 contains 15 residues. Deletions cut 5 bases from V and 1 base from J, with 15 bases between. Germline assignment: CDR1 SNHLY and CDR2 FYNNEI. CDR3 sequence: CASSYNQDVSYEQYF. The CDR3 coding sequence is TGTGCCAGCAGTTACAACCAGGACGTATCCTACGAGCAGTACTTC.

V usage is TRBV12-3 or TRBV12-4 and J usage is TRBJ2-7; no definite D call. V gave up 3 bases and J gave up 7 bases, with 13 bases separating them. CDR3 length: 13 residues. The CDR3 sequence: CASSLVGQREQYF. CDR3 coding DNA: TGTGCCAGCAGTTTGGTAGGGCAGAGAGAGCAGTACTTC.

The J gene is TRBJ1-5, the V gene TRBV10-3; TRBD1 aligns across 7 bases. The CDR3 totals 20 residues. Germline V gene data show CDR1 as ENHRY and CDR2 as SYGVKD. V trimming: 2 bases; J trimming: 0 bases; junction bases outside the gene matches: 16. Written as DNA, the CDR3 is TGTGCCATCAGTGAGACCTTGACAGGGACGAGGGTCTATAGCAATCAGCCCCAGCATTTT. Translation: CAISETLTGTRVYSNQPQHF.

The chain uses TRBV2 and TRBJ1-5; weak D call: TRBD1 (6 bases). Trimming left V 3 bases short and J 7 bases short, with 25 bases between. Germline values: CDR1 SNHLY, CDR2 FYNNEI. The CDR3 sequence is 18 residues long. DNA of the CDR3: TGTGCCAGCAGTGACGGGCCCTGGCAGGGGAGTGGCGAGCAGCCCCAGCATTTT. Its protein product is CASSDGPWQGSGEQPQHF. The full variable domain, rest sourced from reference TRBV2 and TRBJ1-5, is EPEVTQTPSHQVTQMGQEVILRCVPISNHLYFYWYRQILGQKVEFLVSFYNNEISEKSEIFDDQFSVERPDGSNFTLKIRSTKLEDSAMYFCASSDGPWQGSGEQPQHFGDGTRLSIL.

As to this clonotype: Since a much larger clone is just one base distant, this may be a read error. V and J are TRBV10-3 and TRBJ2-7; 7 positions match TRBD1. The CDR3 is 13 amino acids. J gave up 3 bases and V 11 bases, and 10 bases lay outside the gene matches. Germline CDR1 and CDR2: ENHRY and SYGVKD. The CDR3 nucleotides are TGTGCCGTCATGTCCCGGGACAGCTACGAGCAGTACTTC. Translation: CAVMSRDSYEQYF.

The chain has TRBV7-8 and TRBJ2-5, with 11 bases fitting TRBD2. Germline V gene sequence: CDR1 SGHVS, CDR2 FQNEAQ. This CDR3 region has 16 residues. The V and J ends lost 0 bases and 5 bases, in that order; junction bases with no gene match: 5. The CDR3 sequence is CASSLADTSGGETQYF. CDR3 nucleotides: TGTGCCAGCAGCTTAGCGGACACTAGCGGGGGTGAGACCCAGTACTTC.

This clonotype was counted a few times. The V gene is TRBV5-1, the J gene TRBJ1-6; 9 bases line up with TRBD1. The CDR3 extends over 15 amino acids. Germline values: CDR1 SGHRS, CDR2 YFSETQ. V shed 4 bases and J 6 bases; nucleotides not matched to a gene: 5. The CDR3, as DNA: TGCGCCAGCAGCCCCCGGGACAGGGTTAATTCACCCCTCCACTTT. It specifies CASSPRDRVNSPLHF. The entire variable domain, with the rest obtained from reference TRBV5-1 and TRBJ1-6, is as follows: KAGVTQTPRYLIKTRGQQVTLSCSPISGHRSVSWYQQTPGQGLQFLFEYFSETQRNKGNFPGRFSGRQFSNSRSEMNVSTLELGDSALYLCASSPRDRVNSPLHFGNGTRLTVT.

This clonotype showed up just a few times. This chain links TRBV20-1 with TRBJ2-7; D tentatively reads TRBD1 or TRBD2 (5 bases each). Germline CDR1 and CDR2: DFQATT and SNEGSKA (reference sequence). The CDR3 extends over 13 amino acids. V lost 1 base and J lost 6, with 13 bases in between. Here the CDR3 reads CSARAPGPGEQYF. The CDR3 nucleotides are TGCAGTGCTAGAGCCCCGGGACCGGGCGAGCAGTACTTC.

V usage is TRBV29-1 and J usage is TRBJ2-3; D not certain. The germline gives CDR1 SQVTM, CDR2 ANQGSEA. The CDR3 spans 15 residues. V was cut by 0 bases and J by 0 bases, with 10 bases left in between. The CDR3 here is CSVEEGPASTDTQYF. The DNA for the CDR3 is TGCAGCGTTGAAGAAGGGCCAGCTAGCACAGATACGCAGTATTTT.

This clonotype occurred a few times. A read error is likely, as this CDR3 ends without the conserved phenylalanine or tryptophan. No DNA is shown, since the ends of the CDR3 on it are uncertain; the CDR3 is the one TCRdb lists. The chain has TRBV15 and TRBJ1-4; the listed D gene, TRBD1, was not tested against the DNA. The CDR3 sequence runs 11 residues, both termini included. Germline V gene data show CDR1 as LNHNV and CDR2 as YYDKDF (reference sequence). This CDR3 reads CATSRVDRGRY.

In this sample, this clonotype turned up a few times. V and J are TRBV7-9 and TRBJ2-7; D remains unclear. CDR1 SEHNR and CDR2 FQNEAQ come from the germline V gene (reference sequence). The CDR3 has 13 residues. V lost 2 bases to trimming and J lost 5 bases, with 10 bases between them. CDR3 in amino acids: CASSLPTYDEQYF. CDR3 nucleotide sequence: TGTGCCAGCAGCTTACCGACATACGACGAGCAGTACTTC. Full variable domain (outside the CDR3, taken from reference TRBV7-9 and TRBJ2-7): DTGVSQNPRHKITKRGQNVTFRCDPISEHNRLYWYRQTLGQGPEFLTYFQNEAQLEKSRLLSDRFSAERPKGSFSTLEIQRTEQGDSAMYLCASSLPTYDEQYFGPGTRLTVT.

This clonotype was seen many times. This chain uses TRBV15 with TRBJ1-1, with a possible D match to TRBD1 (5 bases). The V end lost 5 bases, the J end lost 13 bases, and 17 bases lay between the germline ends. Germline V gene sequence: CDR1 LNHNV, CDR2 YYDKDF (reference sequence). The CDR3 contains 12 residues. The CDR3 region has the DNA TGTGCCACCAGCGCAGAGAGAAGTAGGGGTTTCTTT. Amino acid sequence: CATSAERSRGFF.

This clonotype has ten or more counts. This chain uses TRBV2 with TRBJ2-2; the D call may be TRBD1 or TRBD2 (5 bases each). The germline CDR1 and CDR2 sequences are SNHLY and FYNNEI. Trimming stripped 6 bases from V and 0 bases from J, with 11 bases between. The CDR3 contains 15 residues. In nucleotides, the CDR3 is TGTGCCAGCAGGACCGGGACCACGAACACCGGGGAGCTGTTTTTT. Residues: CASRTGTTNTGELFF.

The chain is built from TRBV20-1 and TRBJ1-2; tentatively, D is TRBD1 (5 bases). The CDR3 covers 14 residues. Trimming left V 1 base short and J 8 bases short, with 17 bases between. Germline CDR1 is DFQATT and CDR2 is SNEGSKA (reference sequence). The CDR3 DNA reads as TGCAGTGCTAGAGCCGGCAGGGAAATCGTCGGCTACACCTTC. This gives the protein CSARAGREIVGYTF.

The V gene is TRBV6-2 or TRBV6-3, the J gene TRBJ1-2; 7 positions agree with TRBD1. With V trimmed by 2 bases and J by 8 bases, 11 bases remained unmatched. The CDR3 runs 15 residues. Germline V gene data show CDR1 as MNHEY and CDR2 as SVGEGT. CDR3 coding DNA: TGTGCCAGCAGTTACACCAACCGACAGGGAGGCGGCTACACCTTC. Translated, it gives CASSYTNRQGGGYTF.

J is TRBJ1-3 and V is TRBV29-1; 9 nucleotides line up with TRBD1. Germline V lookup: CDR1 SQVTM, CDR2 ANQGSEA. There are 17 residues in the CDR3. V lost 0 bases, J lost 1 base, and 7 bases stayed unmatched. The CDR3 sequence is CSVEDPWGTGSGNTIYF. The CDR3 bases are TGCAGCGTTGAAGATCCGTGGGGGACAGGGTCTGGAAACACCATATATTTT.

The rearrangement joins TRBV7-9 to TRBJ2-7, with 8 bases lining up with TRBD2. From germline, CDR1 is SEHNR and CDR2 FQNEAQ (reference sequence). J was trimmed by 6 bases and V by 4 bases; bases with no gene match: 2. The CDR3 is 12 residues long. The chain's CDR3 is CASSSGGFEQYF. The CDR3 region has the DNA TGTGCCAGCAGCTCGGGGGGGTTCGAGCAGTACTTC.

V and J are TRBV20-1 and TRBJ1-1, with D possibly being TRBD1 (6 bases). The V gene's germline CDR1 is DFQATT and CDR2 SNEGSKA (reference sequence). This CDR3 comprises 10 residues. V was shortened by 6 bases and J by 5 bases, with 7 bases between the two germline ends. CDR3 loop: CSAGGTEAFF. The CDR3 nucleotides read TGCAGTGCAGGGGGGACTGAAGCTTTCTTT.

This chain connects TRBV20-1 to TRBJ1-5; D call uncertain. The CDR3 contains 14 residues. CDR1 and CDR2 (germline): DFQATT, SNEGSKA (reference sequence). Between the trimmed V and J ends, which lost 6 bases and 3 bases, there was a span of 15 bases. The DNA for the CDR3 is TGCAGTGCCACAACGTGGCAGCTCAATCAGCCCCAGCATTTT. Protein: CSATTWQLNQPQHF.

Turning to this clonotype: Given a much more abundant clone one base away, this may be a read error. The chain is built from TRBV7-9 and TRBJ1-5; the D is unclear. From germline, CDR1 is SEHNR and CDR2 FQNEAQ (reference sequence). The CDR3 has 13 residues. V was cut by 0 bases and J by 6 bases, with 6 bases left in between. DNA for the CDR3: TGTGCCAGCAGCTTAGCGAGGTTTCAGCCCCAGCATTTT. Protein sequence: CASSLARFQPQHF.

This clonotype showed up many times. The chain is built from TRBV29-1 and TRBJ2-7; D not resolved. This CDR3 is built from 12 residues. Per the germline V gene, CDR1 is SQVTM and CDR2 is ANQGSEA. Between the trimmed V and J ends, which lost 1 base and 3 bases, there was a span of 7 bases. CDR3 residues: CSVEGDFYEQYF. CDR3 sequence (DNA): TGCAGCGTTGAAGGCGACTTCTACGAGCAGTACTTC.